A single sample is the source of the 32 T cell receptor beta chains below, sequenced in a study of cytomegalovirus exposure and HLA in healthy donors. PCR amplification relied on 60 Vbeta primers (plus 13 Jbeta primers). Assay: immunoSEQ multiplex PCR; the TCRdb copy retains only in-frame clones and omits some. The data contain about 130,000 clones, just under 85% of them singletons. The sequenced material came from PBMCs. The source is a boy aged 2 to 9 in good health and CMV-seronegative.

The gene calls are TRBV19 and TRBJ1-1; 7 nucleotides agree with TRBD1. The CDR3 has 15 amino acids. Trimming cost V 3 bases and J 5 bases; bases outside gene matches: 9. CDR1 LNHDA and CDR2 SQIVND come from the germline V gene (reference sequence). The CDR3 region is CASSITGAAETEAFF. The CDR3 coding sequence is TGTGCCAGTAGTATTACAGGGGCTGCGGAAACTGAAGCTTTCTTT.

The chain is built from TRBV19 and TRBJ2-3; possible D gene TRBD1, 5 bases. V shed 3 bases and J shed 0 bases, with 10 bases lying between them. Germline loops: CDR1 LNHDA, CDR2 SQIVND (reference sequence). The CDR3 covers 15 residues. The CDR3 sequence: CASSIGRVSTDTQYF. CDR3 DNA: TGTGCCAGTAGTATCGGCAGGGTGAGCACAGATACGCAGTATTTT.

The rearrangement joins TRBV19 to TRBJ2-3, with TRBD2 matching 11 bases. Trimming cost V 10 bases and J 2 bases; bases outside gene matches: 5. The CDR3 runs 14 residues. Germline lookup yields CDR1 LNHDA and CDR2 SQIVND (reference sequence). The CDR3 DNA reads TGTGCCACTAAGACTAGCGGGGACACAGATACGCAGTATTTT. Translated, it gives CATKTSGDTDTQYF.

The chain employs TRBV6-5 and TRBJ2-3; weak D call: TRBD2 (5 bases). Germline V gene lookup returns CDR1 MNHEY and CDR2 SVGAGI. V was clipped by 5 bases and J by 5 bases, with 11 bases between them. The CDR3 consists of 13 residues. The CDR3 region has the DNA TGTGCCAGCAGTAGGGCAGCGGAAGATACGCAGTATTTT. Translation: CASSRAAEDTQYF.

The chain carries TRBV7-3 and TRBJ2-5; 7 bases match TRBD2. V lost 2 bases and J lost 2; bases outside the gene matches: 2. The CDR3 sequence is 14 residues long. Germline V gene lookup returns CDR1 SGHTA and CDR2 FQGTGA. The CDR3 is CASSLVGGQETQYF. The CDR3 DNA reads TGTGCCAGCAGCTTAGTCGGGGGGCAAGAGACCCAGTACTTC.

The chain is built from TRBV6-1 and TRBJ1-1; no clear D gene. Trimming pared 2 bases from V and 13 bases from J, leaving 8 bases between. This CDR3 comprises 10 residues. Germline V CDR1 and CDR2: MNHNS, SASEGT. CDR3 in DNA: TGTGCCAGCAGTGAATTACGGGATTTCTTT. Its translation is CASSELRDFF.

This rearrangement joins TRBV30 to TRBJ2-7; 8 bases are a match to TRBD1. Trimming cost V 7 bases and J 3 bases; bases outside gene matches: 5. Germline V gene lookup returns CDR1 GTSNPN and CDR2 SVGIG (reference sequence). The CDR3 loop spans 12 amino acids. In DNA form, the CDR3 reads TGTGCCTTAGACAGGGGCCTCTACGAGCAGTACTTC. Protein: CALDRGLYEQYF.

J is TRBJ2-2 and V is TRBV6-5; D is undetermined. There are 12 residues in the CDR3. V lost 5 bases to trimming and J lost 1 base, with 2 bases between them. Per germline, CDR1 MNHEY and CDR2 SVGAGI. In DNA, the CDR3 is TGTGCCAGCAGTCGGAACACCGGGGAGCTGTTTTTT. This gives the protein CASSRNTGELFF.

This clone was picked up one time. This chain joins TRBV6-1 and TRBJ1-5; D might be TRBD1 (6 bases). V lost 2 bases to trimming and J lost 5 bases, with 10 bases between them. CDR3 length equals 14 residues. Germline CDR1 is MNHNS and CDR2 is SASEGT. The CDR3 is CASSERDTYQPQHF. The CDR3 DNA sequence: TGTGCCAGCAGTGAACGGGACACCTATCAGCCCCAGCATTTT.

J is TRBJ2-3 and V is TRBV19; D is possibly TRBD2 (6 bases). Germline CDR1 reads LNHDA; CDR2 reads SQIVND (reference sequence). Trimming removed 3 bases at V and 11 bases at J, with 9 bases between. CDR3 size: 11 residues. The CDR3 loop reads CASSIRGKQYF. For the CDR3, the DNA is TGTGCCAGTAGTATTCGGGGGAAGCAGTATTTT.

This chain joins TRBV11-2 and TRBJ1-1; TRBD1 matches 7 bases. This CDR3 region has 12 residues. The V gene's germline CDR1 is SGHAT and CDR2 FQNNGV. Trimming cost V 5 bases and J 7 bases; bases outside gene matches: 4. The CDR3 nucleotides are TGTGCCAGCAGCCGACAGGGTCATGAAGCTTTCTTT. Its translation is CASSRQGHEAFF.

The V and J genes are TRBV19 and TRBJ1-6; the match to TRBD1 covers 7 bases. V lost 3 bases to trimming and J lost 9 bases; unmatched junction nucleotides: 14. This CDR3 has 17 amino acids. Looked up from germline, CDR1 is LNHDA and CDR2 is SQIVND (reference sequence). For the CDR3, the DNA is TGTGCCAGTAGTATGCCGAGAGAGGCAGGGGGGTTTTCACCCCTCCACTTT. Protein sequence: CASSMPREAGGFSPLHF. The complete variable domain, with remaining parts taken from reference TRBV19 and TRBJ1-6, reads DGGITQSPKYLFRKEGQNVTLSCEQNLNHDAMYWYRQDPGQGLRLIYYSQIVNDFQKGDIAEGYSVSREKKESFPLTVTSAQKNPTAFYLCASSMPREAGGFSPLHFGNGTRLTVT.

The CDR3 reads CASSLPPSGRAGTGELFF. The CDR3 coding sequence is TGTGCCAGCAGCTTACCTCCTAGCGGGAGGGCTGGTACCGGGGAGCTGTTTTTT. V gene TRBV7-8 combines with J gene TRBJ2-2; TRBD2 agrees at 12 bases. The CDR3 length is 18 residues. The V gene's germline CDR1 is SGHVS and CDR2 FQNEAQ. With V trimmed by 2 bases and J by 5 bases, 9 bases remained unmatched.

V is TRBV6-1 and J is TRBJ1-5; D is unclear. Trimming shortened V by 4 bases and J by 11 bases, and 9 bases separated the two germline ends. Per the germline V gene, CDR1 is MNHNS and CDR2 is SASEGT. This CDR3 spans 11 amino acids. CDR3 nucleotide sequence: TGTGCCAGCAGTGGAGATGGAGCCCAGCATTTT. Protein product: CASSGDGAQHF.

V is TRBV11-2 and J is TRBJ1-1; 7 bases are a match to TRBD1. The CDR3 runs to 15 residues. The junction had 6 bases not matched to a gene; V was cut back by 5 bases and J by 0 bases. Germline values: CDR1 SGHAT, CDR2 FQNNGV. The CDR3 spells CASSRGGTVNTEAFF. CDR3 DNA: TGTGCCAGCAGCCGAGGCGGGACAGTGAACACTGAAGCTTTCTTT.

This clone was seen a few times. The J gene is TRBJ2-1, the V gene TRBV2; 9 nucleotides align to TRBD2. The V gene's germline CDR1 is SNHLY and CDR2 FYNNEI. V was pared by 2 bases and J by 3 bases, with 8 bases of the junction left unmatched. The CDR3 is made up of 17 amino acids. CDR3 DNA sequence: TGTGCCAGCAGTGAACCAAGGGGCGGGAGGGGCTACAATGAGCAGTTCTTC. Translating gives CASSEPRGGRGYNEQFF.

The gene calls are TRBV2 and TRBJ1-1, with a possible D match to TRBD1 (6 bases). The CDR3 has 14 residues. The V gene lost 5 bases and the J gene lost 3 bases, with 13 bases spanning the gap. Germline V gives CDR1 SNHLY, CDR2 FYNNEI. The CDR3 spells CASSFQGSYTEAFF. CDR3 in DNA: TGTGCCAGCAGTTTCCAGGGGTCTTACACTGAAGCTTTCTTT.

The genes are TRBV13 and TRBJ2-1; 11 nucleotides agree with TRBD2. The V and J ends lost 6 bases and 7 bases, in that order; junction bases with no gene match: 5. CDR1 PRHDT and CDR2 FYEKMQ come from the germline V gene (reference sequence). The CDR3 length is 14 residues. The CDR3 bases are TGTGCCAGCAGTGGTCTAGCGGGGGGTAATGAGCAGTTCTTC. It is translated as CASSGLAGGNEQFF. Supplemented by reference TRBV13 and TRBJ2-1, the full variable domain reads AAGVIQSPRHLIKEKRETATLKCYPIPRHDTVYWYQQGPGQDPQFLISFYEKMQSDKGSIPDRFSAQQFSDYHSELNMSSLELGDSALYFCASSGLAGGNEQFFGPGTRLTVL.

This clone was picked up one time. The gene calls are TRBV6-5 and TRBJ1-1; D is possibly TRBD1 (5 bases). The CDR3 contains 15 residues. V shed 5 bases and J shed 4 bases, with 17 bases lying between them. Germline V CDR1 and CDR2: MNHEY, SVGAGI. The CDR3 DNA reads TGTGCCAGCAGTGACTGCAGGGCGGGGATCACTGAAGCTTTCTTT. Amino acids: CASSDCRAGITEAFF.

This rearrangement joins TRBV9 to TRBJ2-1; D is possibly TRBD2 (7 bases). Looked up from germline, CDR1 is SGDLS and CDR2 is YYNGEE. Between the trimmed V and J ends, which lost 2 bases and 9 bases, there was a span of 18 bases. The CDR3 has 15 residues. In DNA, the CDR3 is TGTGCCAGCAGCGTCCGGGACTCGGGGGGCAGTGAGCAGTTCTTC. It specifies CASSVRDSGGSEQFF.

The CDR3 reads CASSVQGDSAGYTF. The CDR3 bases are TGTGCCAGCAGTGTCCAGGGGGATTCGGCTGGCTACACCTTC. The chain couples TRBV6-4 to TRBJ1-2; TRBD1 aligns across 7 bases. Germline CDR1 is MRHNA and CDR2 is SNTAGT. This CDR3 contains 14 residues. Trimming removed 4 bases from V and 7 bases from J; junction bases left unmatched: 9.

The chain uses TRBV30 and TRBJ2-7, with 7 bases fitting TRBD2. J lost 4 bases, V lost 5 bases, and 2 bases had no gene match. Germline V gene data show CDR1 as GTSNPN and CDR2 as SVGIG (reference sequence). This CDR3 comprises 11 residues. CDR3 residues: CAWGGDYEQYF. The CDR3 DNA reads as TGTGCCTGGGGGGGGGATTACGAGCAGTACTTC. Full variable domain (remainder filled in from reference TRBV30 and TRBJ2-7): SQTIHQWPATLVQPVGSPLSLECTVEGTSNPNLYWYRQAAGRGLQLLFYSVGIGQISSEVPQNLSASRPQDRQFILSSKKLLLSDSGFYLCAWGGDYEQYFGPGTRLTVT.

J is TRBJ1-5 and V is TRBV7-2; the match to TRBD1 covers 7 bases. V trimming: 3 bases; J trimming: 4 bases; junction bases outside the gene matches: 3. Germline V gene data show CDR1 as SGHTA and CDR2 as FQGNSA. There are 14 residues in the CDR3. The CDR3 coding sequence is TGTGCCAGCAGCTTTGGACAGGCAAATCAGCCCCAGCATTTT. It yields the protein CASSFGQANQPQHF.

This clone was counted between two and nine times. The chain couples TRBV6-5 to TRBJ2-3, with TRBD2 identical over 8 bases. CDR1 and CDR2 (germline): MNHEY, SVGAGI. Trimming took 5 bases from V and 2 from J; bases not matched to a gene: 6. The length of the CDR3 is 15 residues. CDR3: CASSKLAEPTDTQYF. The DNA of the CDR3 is TGTGCCAGCAGTAAACTAGCGGAACCCACAGATACGCAGTATTTT.

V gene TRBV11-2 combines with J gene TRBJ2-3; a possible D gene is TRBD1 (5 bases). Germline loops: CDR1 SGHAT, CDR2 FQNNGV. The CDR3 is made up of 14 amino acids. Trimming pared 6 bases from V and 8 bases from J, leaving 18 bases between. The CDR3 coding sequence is TGTGCCAGCAGAGGGGCAGCTACAGGTGGTACGCAGTATTTT. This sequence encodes CASRGAATGGTQYF. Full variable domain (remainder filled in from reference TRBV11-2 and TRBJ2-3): EAGVAQSPRYKIIEKRQSVAFWCNPISGHATLYWYQQILGQGPKLLIQFQNNGVVDDSQLPKDRFSAERLKGVDSTLKIQPAKLEDSAVYLCASRGAATGGTQYFGPGTRLTVL.

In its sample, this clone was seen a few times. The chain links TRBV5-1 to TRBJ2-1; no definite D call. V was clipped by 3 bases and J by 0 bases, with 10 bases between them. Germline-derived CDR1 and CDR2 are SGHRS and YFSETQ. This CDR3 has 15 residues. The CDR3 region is CASSSFKSSYNEQFF. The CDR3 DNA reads TGCGCCAGCAGCTCCTTTAAGAGCTCCTACAATGAGCAGTTCTTC.

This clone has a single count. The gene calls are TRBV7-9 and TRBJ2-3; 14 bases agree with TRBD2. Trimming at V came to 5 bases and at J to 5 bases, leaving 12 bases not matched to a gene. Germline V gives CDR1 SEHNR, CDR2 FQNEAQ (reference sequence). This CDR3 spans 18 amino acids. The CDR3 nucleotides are TGTGCCAGCAGCACCCCCCACCCCGGACTAGCGGGGGGAGATACGCAGTATTTT. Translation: CASSTPHPGLAGGDTQYF.

CDR3 nucleotide sequence: TGTGCCAGCAACTCCGGGAGGCACACCGGGGAGCTGTTTTTT. This gives the protein CASNSGRHTGELFF. The chain combines TRBV14 with TRBJ2-2; TRBD2 agrees at 7 bases. CDR3 length: 14 residues. CDR1 and CDR2 (germline): SGHDN, FVKESK. V was pared by 7 bases and J by 3 bases, with 5 bases of the junction left unmatched.

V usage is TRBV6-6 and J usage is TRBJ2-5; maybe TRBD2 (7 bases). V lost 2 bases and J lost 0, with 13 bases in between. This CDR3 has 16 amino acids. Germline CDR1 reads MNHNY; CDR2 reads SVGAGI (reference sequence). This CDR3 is CASSYVAGANQETQYF. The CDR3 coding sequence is TGTGCCAGCAGTTACGTGGCGGGGGCTAACCAAGAGACCCAGTACTTC.

CDR3: CASSIPTGTRPPKIYNEQFF. The CDR3 nucleotides are TGTGCCAGTAGTATTCCAACCGGGACTAGACCCCCAAAGATCTACAATGAGCAGTTCTTC. V is TRBV19 and J is TRBJ2-1; 8 bases map to TRBD2. V trimming: 3 bases; J trimming: 3 bases; junction bases outside the gene matches: 19. CDR3 length: 20 residues. Germline values: CDR1 LNHDA, CDR2 SQIVND (reference sequence). Filled out from reference TRBV19 and TRBJ2-1, the complete variable domain reads DGGITQSPKYLFRKEGQNVTLSCEQNLNHDAMYWYRQDPGQGLRLIYYSQIVNDFQKGDIAEGYSVSREKKESFPLTVTSAQKNPTAFYLCASSIPTGTRPPKIYNEQFFGPGTRLTVL.

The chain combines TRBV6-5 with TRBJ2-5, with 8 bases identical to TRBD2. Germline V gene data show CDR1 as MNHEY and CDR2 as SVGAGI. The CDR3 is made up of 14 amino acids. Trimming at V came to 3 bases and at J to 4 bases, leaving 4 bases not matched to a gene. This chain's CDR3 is CASSYRGGRETQYF. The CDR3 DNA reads TGTGCCAGCAGTTATCGGGGGGGTCGAGAGACCCAGTACTTC.

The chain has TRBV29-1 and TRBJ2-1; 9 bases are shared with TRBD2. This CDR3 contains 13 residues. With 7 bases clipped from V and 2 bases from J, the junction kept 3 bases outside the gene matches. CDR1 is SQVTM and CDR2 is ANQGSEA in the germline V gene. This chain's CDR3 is CSGLAGAYNEQFF. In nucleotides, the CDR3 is TGCAGCGGTTTAGCGGGGGCCTACAATGAGCAGTTCTTC.